Presented here are 16 T cell receptor beta chains from one specimen sequenced in a study of blood T cells in healthy people across ages. Next came a second PCR, run for about 6 to 12 cycles, which used a sample-barcoded 5' primer along with a J-beta primer mix. MiXCR was run by TCRdb on the 5' RACE reads, yielding one entry per CDR3 protein. Of fewer than 950,000 distinct CDR3 sequences in the sample, under 40% are singletons; the top ten hold 13%. The material sequenced was blood. These receptors originate from a man between 18 and 29 years old in good health.

This clonotype showed up just a few times. The chain has TRBV6-6 and TRBJ2-3, with TRBD2 as a possible D gene (6 bases). V dropped 7 bases and J dropped 2 bases, with 22 bases sitting between them. This CDR3 is built from 17 residues. CDR1 MNHNY and CDR2 SVGAGI come from the germline V gene (reference sequence). The CDR3 sequence is CASTTSLVGSDTDTQYF. The CDR3 region has the DNA TGTGCCAGCACCACGTCTTTGGTCGGGAGTGACACAGATACGCAGTATTTT.

This clonotype was counted between two and nine times. The chain uses TRBV18 and TRBJ1-4, with unresolved D. The CDR3 length is 14 residues. CDR1 is KGHSH, CDR2 LQKENI, per germline. Trimming cost V 0 bases and J 6 bases, with 8 bases left between them. CDR3: CASSPPSGDEKLFF. In DNA form, the CDR3 reads TGTGCCAGCTCACCACCATCCGGAGATGAAAAACTGTTTTTT.

The chain has TRBV7-2 and TRBJ2-7, with TRBD1 matching 11 bases. Trimming took 1 base from V and 4 from J; bases not matched to a gene: 6. Germline lookup yields CDR1 SGHTA and CDR2 FQGNSA. The CDR3 has 16 residues. CDR3 sequence: CASSLGAGQGAYEQYF. The CDR3 DNA is TGTGCCAGCAGCTTAGGGGCTGGACAGGGGGCTTACGAGCAGTACTTC.

This clonotype was detected ten times or more. This chain connects TRBV12-3 or TRBV12-4 to TRBJ2-1; tentatively, D is TRBD2 (7 bases). V lost 7 bases and J lost 8, with 15 bases in between. The CDR3 consists of 13 residues. DNA for the CDR3: TGTGCCAGCATGTCGGGGGGCAGGGATGAGCAGTTCTTC. Its translation is CASMSGGRDEQFF.

V and J are TRBV5-1 and TRBJ1-1; possible D gene TRBD1, 6 bases. The CDR3 has 14 residues. The germline gives CDR1 SGHRS, CDR2 YFSETQ. V shed 0 bases and J shed 3 bases, with 9 bases lying between them. The CDR3 sequence is CASSLDRADTEAFF. CDR3 DNA: TGCGCCAGCAGCTTGGACAGGGCGGACACTGAAGCTTTCTTT. Combining the CDR3 with reference TRBV5-1 and TRBJ1-1 gives the whole variable domain KAGVTQTPRYLIKTRGQQVTLSCSPISGHRSVSWYQQTPGQGLQFLFEYFSETQRNKGNFPGRFSGRQFSNSRSEMNVSTLELGDSALYLCASSLDRADTEAFFGQGTRLTVV.

There are many counts of this clonotype. The rearrangement links TRBV6-5 to TRBJ1-2; the D is unclear. The germline V gene has CDR1 MNHEY and CDR2 SVGAGI. The CDR3 length is 14 residues. The V end was cut by 2 bases, the J end by 6 bases, with 13 bases between. The CDR3 sequence: CASSYGSGSDGYTF. The CDR3 DNA is TGTGCCAGCAGTTACGGGTCTGGATCGGATGGCTACACCTTC.

This clonotype was picked up many times. V usage is TRBV20-1 and J usage is TRBJ2-1, with 10 bases that match TRBD2. This CDR3 has 17 amino acids. The V gene's germline CDR1 is DFQATT and CDR2 SNEGSKA (reference sequence). Trimming at V came to 0 bases and at J to 2 bases, leaving 7 bases not matched to a gene. In DNA, the CDR3 is TGCAGTGCTAGAGACCCGAGCGGGACTAGCGCCTACAATGAGCAGTTCTTC. Translating gives CSARDPSGTSAYNEQFF.

The chain joins TRBV4-2 to TRBJ2-7, with 11 bases fitting TRBD2. The J call may be incorrect, as the DNA end agrees better with TRBJ2-4. CDR3 size: 20 residues. Germline V gene sequence: CDR1 LGHNA, CDR2 YNFKEQ. The CDR3 DNA reads as TGTGCCAGCAGCCAAGATCGCGGGACTAGCGGTTTTCTAGCCAAAAACATTCAGTACTTC. This encodes CASSQDRGTSGFLAKNIQYF.

This clonotype was recorded a few times. The rearrangement uses TRBV27 and TRBJ2-6, with D tentatively TRBD1 or TRBD2 (5 bases each). In germline, CDR1 is MNHEY, CDR2 SMNVEV (reference sequence). The CDR3 has 17 residues. V dropped 3 bases and J dropped 0 bases, with 12 bases sitting between them. This CDR3 is CASSLGDRYSGANVLTF. The CDR3 DNA reads TGTGCCAGCAGTTTGGGGGACCGCTACTCTGGGGCCAACGTCCTGACTTTC.

The V and J genes are TRBV6-5 and TRBJ1-5; D gene uncertain. CDR3 length equals 14 residues. Germline values: CDR1 MNHEY, CDR2 SVGAGI. V lost 0 bases and J lost 6, with 9 bases in between. The CDR3 sequence: CASSYSPKLQPQHF. CDR3 sequence (DNA): TGTGCCAGCAGTTACTCCCCCAAGCTTCAGCCCCAGCATTTT.

This clonotype was detected ten times or more. V and J are TRBV9 and TRBJ2-7, with D unclear. Per germline, CDR1 SGDLS and CDR2 YYNGEE. The CDR3 extends over 13 amino acids. V shed 2 bases and J shed 1 base, with 7 bases lying between them. CDR3: CASSVGLSYEQYF. Here the CDR3 DNA reads TGTGCCAGCAGCGTCGGTCTATCCTACGAGCAGTACTTC.

J is TRBJ2-2 and V is TRBV25-1, with TRBD1 identical over 7 bases. The CDR3 length is 16 residues. Trimming cost V 4 bases and J 6 bases; bases outside gene matches: 11. Germline V gene data show CDR1 as MGHDK and CDR2 as SYGVNS. This CDR3 reads CASSGWTGQIAGELFF. Written as DNA, the CDR3 is TGTGCCAGCAGTGGGTGGACAGGCCAGATTGCCGGGGAGCTGTTTTTT.

This clonotype was detected ten times or more. This chain uses TRBV2 with TRBJ2-7; D is uncertain. The germline V and J ends were trimmed by 1 base and 2 bases, with 9 bases remaining between them. The CDR3 length is 14 residues. Looked up from germline, CDR1 is SNHLY and CDR2 is FYNNEI. The CDR3 sequence: CASSEGTETYEQYF. CDR3 nucleotides: TGTGCCAGCAGTGAAGGGACCGAAACCTACGAGCAGTACTTC. The full variable domain, completed using reference TRBV2 and TRBJ2-7, is EPEVTQTPSHQVTQMGQEVILRCVPISNHLYFYWYRQILGQKVEFLVSFYNNEISEKSEIFDDQFSVERPDGSNFTLKIRSTKLEDSAMYFCASSEGTETYEQYFGPGTRLTVT.

V is TRBV9 and J is TRBJ2-1; a weak D match, TRBD2 (5 bases). CDR1 is SGDLS, CDR2 YYNGEE, per germline. V was clipped by 7 bases and J by 2 bases, with 13 bases between them. CDR3 length: 14 residues. CDR3 amino acids: CASGEHNPYNEQFF. The CDR3 bases are TGTGCCAGCGGGGAGCATAATCCCTACAATGAGCAGTTCTTC.

V gene TRBV10-3 combines with J gene TRBJ1-6, with TRBD1 matching over 8 bases. The CDR3 spans 13 residues. Trimming took 3 bases from V and 9 from J; bases not matched to a gene: 1. Per germline, CDR1 ENHRY and CDR2 SYGVKD. The CDR3 here is CAISDRGLSPLHF. In DNA form, the CDR3 reads TGTGCCATCAGTGACAGGGGGCTTTCACCCCTCCACTTT.

In its sample, this clonotype was seen a few times. V is TRBV15 and J is TRBJ1-6; D is unresolved. CDR3 length equals 15 residues. V was trimmed by 0 bases and J by 5 bases, leaving 8 bases between them. Per the germline V gene, CDR1 is LNHNV and CDR2 is YYDKDF (reference sequence). The CDR3 here is CATSRESGNNSPLHF. CDR3 nucleotide sequence: TGTGCCACCAGCAGAGAATCGGGGAATAATTCACCCCTCCACTTT.